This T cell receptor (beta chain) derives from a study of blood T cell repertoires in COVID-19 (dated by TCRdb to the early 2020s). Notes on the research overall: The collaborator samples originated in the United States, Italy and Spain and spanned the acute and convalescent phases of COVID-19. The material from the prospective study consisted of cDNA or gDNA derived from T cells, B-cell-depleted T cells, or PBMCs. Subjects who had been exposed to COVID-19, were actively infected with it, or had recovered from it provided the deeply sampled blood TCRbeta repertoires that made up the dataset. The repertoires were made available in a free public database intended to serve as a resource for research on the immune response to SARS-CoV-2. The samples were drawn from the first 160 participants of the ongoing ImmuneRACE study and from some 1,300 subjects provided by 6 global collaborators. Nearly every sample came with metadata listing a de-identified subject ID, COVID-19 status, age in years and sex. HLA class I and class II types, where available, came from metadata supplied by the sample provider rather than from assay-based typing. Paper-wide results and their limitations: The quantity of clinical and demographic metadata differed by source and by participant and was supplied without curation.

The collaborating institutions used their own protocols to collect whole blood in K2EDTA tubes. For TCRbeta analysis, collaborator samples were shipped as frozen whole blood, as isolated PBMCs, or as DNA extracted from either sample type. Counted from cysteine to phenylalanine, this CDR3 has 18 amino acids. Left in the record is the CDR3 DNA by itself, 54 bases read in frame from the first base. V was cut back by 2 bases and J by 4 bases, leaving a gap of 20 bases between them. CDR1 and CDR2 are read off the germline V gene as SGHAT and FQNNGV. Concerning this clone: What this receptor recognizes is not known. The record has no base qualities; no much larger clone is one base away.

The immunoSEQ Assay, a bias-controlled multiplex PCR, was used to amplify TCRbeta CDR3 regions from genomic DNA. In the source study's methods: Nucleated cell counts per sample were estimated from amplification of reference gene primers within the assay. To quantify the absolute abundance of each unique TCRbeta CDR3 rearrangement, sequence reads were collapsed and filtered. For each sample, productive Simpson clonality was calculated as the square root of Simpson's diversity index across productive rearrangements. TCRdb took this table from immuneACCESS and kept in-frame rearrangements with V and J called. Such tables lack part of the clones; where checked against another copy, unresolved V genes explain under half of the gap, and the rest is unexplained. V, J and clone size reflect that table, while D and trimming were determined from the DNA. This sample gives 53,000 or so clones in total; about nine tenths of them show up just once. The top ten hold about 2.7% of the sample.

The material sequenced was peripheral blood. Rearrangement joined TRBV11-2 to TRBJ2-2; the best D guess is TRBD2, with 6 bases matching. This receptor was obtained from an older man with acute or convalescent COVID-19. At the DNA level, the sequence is TGTGCCAGCAGCTTAAGAGGGAGGACGGCCTCGAGCACCGGGGAGCTGTTTTTT. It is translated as CASSLRGRTASSTGELFF.